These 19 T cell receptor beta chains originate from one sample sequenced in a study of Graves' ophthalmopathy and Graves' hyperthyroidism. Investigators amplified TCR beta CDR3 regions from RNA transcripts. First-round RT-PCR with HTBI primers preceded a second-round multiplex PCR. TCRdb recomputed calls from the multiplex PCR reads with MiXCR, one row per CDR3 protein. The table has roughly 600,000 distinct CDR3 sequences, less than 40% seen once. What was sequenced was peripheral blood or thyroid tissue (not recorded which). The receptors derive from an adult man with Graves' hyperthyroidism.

The CDR3 reads CASSPQGLADQETQYF. The CDR3 DNA reads TGTGCCAGCAGTCCACAGGGACTAGCGGACCAAGAGACCCAGTACTTC. The chain joins TRBV7-9 to TRBJ2-5, with 11 bases lining up with TRBD2. V gave up 6 bases and J gave up 0 bases; unmatched junction bases: 6. Looked up from germline, CDR1 is SEHNR and CDR2 is FQNEAQ (reference sequence). This CDR3 is built from 16 residues.

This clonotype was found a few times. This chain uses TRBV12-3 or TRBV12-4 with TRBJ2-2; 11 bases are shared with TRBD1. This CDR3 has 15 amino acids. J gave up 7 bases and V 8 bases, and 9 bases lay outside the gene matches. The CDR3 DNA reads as TGTGCCAGCGCCAGGGGGACAGGGGGAGTCGGGGAGCTGTTTTTT. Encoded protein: CASARGTGGVGELFF.

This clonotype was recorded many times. CDR3 coding DNA: TGTGCCAGCAGCAGCCGACAGGGAGCGAGAGGCTACACCTTC. It codes for CASSSRQGARGYTF. The chain links TRBV28 to TRBJ1-2; TRBD1 matches 7 bases. J was trimmed by 8 bases and V by 6 bases; bases with no gene match: 12. The CDR3 contains 14 residues. CDR1 is MDHEN, CDR2 SYDVKM, per germline.

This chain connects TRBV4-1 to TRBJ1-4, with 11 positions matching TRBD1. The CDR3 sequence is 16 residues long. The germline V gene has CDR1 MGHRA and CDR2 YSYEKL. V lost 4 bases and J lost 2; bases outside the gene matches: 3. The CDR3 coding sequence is TGCGCCAGCAGCCCGGGACAGGGGGTCACTAATGAAAAACTGTTTTTT. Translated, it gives CASSPGQGVTNEKLFF.

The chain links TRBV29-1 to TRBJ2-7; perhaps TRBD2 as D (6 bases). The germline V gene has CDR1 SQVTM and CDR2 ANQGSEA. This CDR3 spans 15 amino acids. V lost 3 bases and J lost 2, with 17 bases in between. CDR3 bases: TGCAGCGTTGAGTTTACTTACCCGGGGGCCTACGAGCAGTACTTC. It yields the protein CSVEFTYPGAYEQYF.

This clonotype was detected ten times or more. The chain's CDR3 is CASSLGAGTANSPLHF. The CDR3, as DNA: TGTGCCAGCAGCTTAGGGGCCGGGACAGCTAATTCACCCCTCCACTTT. The V and J genes are TRBV13 and TRBJ1-6, with 7 bases identical to TRBD1. This CDR3 has 16 residues. V was clipped by 0 bases and J by 6 bases; unmatched bases: 5. Germline V CDR1 and CDR2: PRHDT, FYEKMQ (reference sequence).

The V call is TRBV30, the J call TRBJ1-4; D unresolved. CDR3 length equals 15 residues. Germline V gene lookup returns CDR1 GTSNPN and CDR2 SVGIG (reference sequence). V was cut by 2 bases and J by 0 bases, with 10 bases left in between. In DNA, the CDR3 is TGTGCCTGGAGTCCGGACGGTGCAACTAATGAAAAACTGTTTTTT. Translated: CAWSPDGATNEKLFF.

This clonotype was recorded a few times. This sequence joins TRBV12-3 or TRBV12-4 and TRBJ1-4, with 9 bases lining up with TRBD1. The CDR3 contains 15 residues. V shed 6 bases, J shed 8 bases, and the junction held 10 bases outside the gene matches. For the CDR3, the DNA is TGTGCCAGCAGCCACGGACAGGGGAGGACGGAAAAACTGTTTTTT. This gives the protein CASSHGQGRTEKLFF.

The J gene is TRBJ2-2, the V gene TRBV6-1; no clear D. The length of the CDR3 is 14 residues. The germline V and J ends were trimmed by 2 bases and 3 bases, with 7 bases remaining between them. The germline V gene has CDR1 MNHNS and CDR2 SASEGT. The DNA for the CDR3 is TGTGCCAGCAGTGAAAACATATACACCGGGGAGCTGTTTTTT. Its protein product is CASSENIYTGELFF.

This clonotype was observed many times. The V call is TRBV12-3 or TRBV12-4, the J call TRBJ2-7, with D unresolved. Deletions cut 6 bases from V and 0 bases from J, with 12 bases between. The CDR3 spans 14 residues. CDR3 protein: CASSVIYGSYEQYF. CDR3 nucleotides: TGTGCCAGCAGCGTCATTTACGGCTCCTACGAGCAGTACTTC.

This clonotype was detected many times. The CDR3 DNA is TGTGCCACCAGTGATAGGGGAGAGCGCGACGAGCAGTACTTC. Residues: CATSDRGERDEQYF. The V and J genes are TRBV24-1 and TRBJ2-7; D could derive from TRBD1 or TRBD2 (5 bases each). The germline V and J ends were trimmed by 3 bases and 5 bases, with 13 bases remaining between them. Germline V gives CDR1 KGHDR, CDR2 SFDVKD. The CDR3 is 14 amino acids.

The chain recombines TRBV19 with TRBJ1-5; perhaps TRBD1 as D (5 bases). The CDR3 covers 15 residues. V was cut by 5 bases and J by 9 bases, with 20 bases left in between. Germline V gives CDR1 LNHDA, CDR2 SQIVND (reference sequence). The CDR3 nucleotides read TGTGCCAGTAGTGCCGGGACTAGCGGGAGGATGCCCCAGCATTTT. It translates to CASSAGTSGRMPQHF.

The CDR3 sequence is CASSLPDLSYEQYF. The CDR3 DNA is TGTGCCAGCAGTTTACCCGACCTCTCCTACGAGCAGTACTTC. The chain carries TRBV28 and TRBJ2-7; no clear D. Germline V gene data show CDR1 as MDHEN and CDR2 as SYDVKM. Between the trimmed V and J ends, which lost 2 bases and 0 bases, there was a span of 8 bases. The CDR3 covers 14 residues.

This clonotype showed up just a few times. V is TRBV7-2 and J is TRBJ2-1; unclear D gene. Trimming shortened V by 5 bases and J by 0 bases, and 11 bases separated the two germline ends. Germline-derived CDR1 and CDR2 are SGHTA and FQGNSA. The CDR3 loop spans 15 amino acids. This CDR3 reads CASSGERNSYNEQFF. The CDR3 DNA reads TGTGCCAGCAGCGGGGAAAGGAACTCCTACAATGAGCAGTTCTTC.

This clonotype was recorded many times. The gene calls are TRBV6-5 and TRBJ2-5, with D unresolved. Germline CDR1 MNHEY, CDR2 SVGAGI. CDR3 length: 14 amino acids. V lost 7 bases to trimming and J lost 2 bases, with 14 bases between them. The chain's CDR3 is CASTPLGQQETQYF. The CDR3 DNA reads TGTGCCAGCACCCCCCTTGGGCAGCAAGAGACCCAGTACTTC.

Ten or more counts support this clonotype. The CDR3, as DNA: TGCGCCAGCACCAAGAAGGGGTCCCAGAGGAACACTGAAGCTTTCTTT. Translating it yields CASTKKGSQRNTEAFF. The chain joins TRBV10-1 to TRBJ1-1; D perhaps matches TRBD1 (5 bases). The CDR3 loop spans 16 amino acids. V was trimmed by 7 bases and J by 1 base, leaving 19 bases between them. CDR1 is WNHNN, CDR2 SYGVQD, per germline (reference sequence).

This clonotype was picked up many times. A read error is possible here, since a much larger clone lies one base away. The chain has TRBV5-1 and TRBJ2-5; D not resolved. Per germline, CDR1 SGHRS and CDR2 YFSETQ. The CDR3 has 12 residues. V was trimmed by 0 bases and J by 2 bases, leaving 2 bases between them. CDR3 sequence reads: CASSLEQETQYF. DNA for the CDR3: TGCGCCAGCAGCTTGGAGCAAGAGACCCAGTACTTC.

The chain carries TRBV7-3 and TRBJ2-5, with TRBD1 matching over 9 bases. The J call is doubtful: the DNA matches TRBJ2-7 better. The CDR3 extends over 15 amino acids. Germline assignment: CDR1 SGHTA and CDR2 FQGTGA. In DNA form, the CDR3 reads TGTGCCAGCAGCTTAGGGCCCGGGACAGGGCCCGAGCAGTACTTC. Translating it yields CASSLGPGTGPEQYF.

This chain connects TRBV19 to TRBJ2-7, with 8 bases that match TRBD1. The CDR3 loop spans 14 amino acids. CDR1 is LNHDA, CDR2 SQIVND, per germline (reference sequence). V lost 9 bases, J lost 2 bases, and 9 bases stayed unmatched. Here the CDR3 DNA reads TGTGCCAGCCGAGGACAGGGAGGTACCTACGAGCAGTACTTC. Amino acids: CASRGQGGTYEQYF.